These 11 T cell receptor beta chains came from one sample sequenced in a study of blood T cell repertoires in COVID-19 (dated by TCRdb to about 2020). Library preparation used the immunoSEQ multiplex PCR assay. In TCRdb, the immuneACCESS table is reduced to in-frame sequences with V and J assigned. These tables do not hold every clone; where another copy was compared, an unresolved V gene accounts for under half, and the others remain unexplained. The sample profile shows 130,000 to 150,000 clones; 76% of them were found once. The ten top clones hold 3.5% to 4.5% of the sample. The specimen sequenced was peripheral blood. The source of these receptors is a man between 60 and 70 years old with acute or convalescent COVID-19.

V is TRBV5-1 and J is TRBJ2-3; TRBD2 is a possible D gene (6 bases). The length of the CDR3 is 15 residues. Germline lookup yields CDR1 SGHRS and CDR2 YFSETQ. Trimming stripped 2 bases from V and 5 bases from J, with 15 bases between. The CDR3 DNA reads TGCGCCAGCAGCTTAAGCGGAGGGAGTTTAGATACGCAGTATTTT. It translates to CASSLSGGSLDTQYF.

This chain joins TRBV6-5 and TRBJ1-5; D call uncertain. Germline V CDR1 and CDR2: MNHEY, SVGAGI. The CDR3 extends over 15 amino acids. Trimming left V 0 bases short and J 0 bases short, with 6 bases between. CDR3 in amino acids: CASSYSANSNQPQHF. CDR3 nucleotide sequence: TGTGCCAGCAGTTACTCGGCCAATAGCAATCAGCCCCAGCATTTT.

The chain combines TRBV28 with TRBJ2-7, with 7 bases fitting TRBD2. Germline trimming cut 6 bases from V and 4 bases from J; bases unmatched to any gene: 6. The germline CDR1 and CDR2 sequences are MDHEN and SYDVKM. The CDR3 is made up of 13 amino acids. CDR3 residues: CASRPTGGYEQYF. CDR3 nucleotides: TGTGCCAGCAGACCAACGGGGGGTTACGAGCAGTACTTC. Complete variable domain (other parts from reference TRBV28 and TRBJ2-7): DVKVTQSSRYLVKRTGEKVFLECVQDMDHENMFWYRQDPGLGLRLIYFSYDVKMKEKGDIPEGYSVSREKKERFSLILESASTNQTSMYLCASRPTGGYEQYFGPGTRLTVT.

This chain uses TRBV7-9 with TRBJ2-3; 8 bases align to TRBD2. Germline V lookup: CDR1 SEHNR, CDR2 FQNEAQ (reference sequence). The V and J ends lost 5 bases and 2 bases, in that order; junction bases with no gene match: 3. This CDR3 has 14 amino acids. CDR3 residues: CASSREGNTDTQYF. The CDR3 DNA sequence: TGTGCCAGCAGCCGGGAGGGGAACACAGATACGCAGTATTTT.

This chain uses TRBV20-1 with TRBJ2-1, with a tentative D call TRBD1 (5 bases). CDR3 length equals 11 residues. V lost 5 bases and J 8 bases, leaving 10 bases between the germline ends. The germline gives CDR1 DFQATT, CDR2 SNEGSKA (reference sequence). CDR3: CSAGLRDEQFF. In nucleotides, the CDR3 is TGCAGTGCTGGGCTCAGGGATGAGCAGTTCTTC.

This clone was seen more than once but under ten times. The J gene is TRBJ2-7, the V gene TRBV7-9; D remains unclear. CDR3 length equals 14 residues. Germline V CDR1 and CDR2: SEHNR, FQNEAQ (reference sequence). Trimming left V 4 bases short and J 2 bases short, with 12 bases between. The CDR3 bases are TGTGCCAGCAGCTCGCCGCCGTCAGCCTACGAGCAGTACTTC. Translation gives CASSSPPSAYEQYF.

V is TRBV15 and J is TRBJ2-1, with 8 bases lining up with TRBD2. There are 15 residues in the CDR3. Trimming removed 5 bases from V and 3 bases from J; junction bases left unmatched: 6. Germline values: CDR1 LNHNV, CDR2 YYDKDF (reference sequence). This CDR3 reads CATSDTSGFYNEQFF. In DNA, the CDR3 is TGTGCCACCAGCGACACTAGCGGATTCTACAATGAGCAGTTCTTC.

V and J are TRBV6-2 or TRBV6-3 and TRBJ2-7; tentatively, D is TRBD1 (5 bases). Germline values: CDR1 MNHEY, CDR2 SVGEGT. The V gene lost 6 bases and the J gene lost 3 bases, with 18 bases spanning the gap. This CDR3 has 15 amino acids. The CDR3, as DNA: TGTGCCAGCAGGTACGACAGCCTCCCACACTACGAGCAGTACTTC. It translates to CASRYDSLPHYEQYF.

This chain joins TRBV5-3 and TRBJ2-7; D call uncertain. TRBV5-3 has ORF status, its function being uncertain. V was pared by 4 bases and J by 1 base, with 12 bases between. The CDR3 spans 14 residues. The CDR3: CARSPKEDSYEQYF. The CDR3 DNA follows: TGTGCCAGAAGCCCCAAAGAGGATTCCTACGAGCAGTACTTC.

The chain uses TRBV19 and TRBJ2-2; D not certain. This CDR3 contains 14 residues. CDR1 is LNHDA and CDR2 is SQIVND in the germline V gene (reference sequence). Trimming removed 7 bases from V and 5 bases from J, with 14 bases in between. DNA for the CDR3: TGTGCCAGTATCCTGGGCAGTGCAACCGGGGAGCTGTTTTTT. Its translation is CASILGSATGELFF. The entire variable domain, with the rest obtained from reference TRBV19 and TRBJ2-2, is as follows: DGGITQSPKYLFRKEGQNVTLSCEQNLNHDAMYWYRQDPGQGLRLIYYSQIVNDFQKGDIAEGYSVSREKKESFPLTVTSAQKNPTAFYLCASILGSATGELFFGEGSRLTVL.

This chain links TRBV2 with TRBJ2-7; D may be TRBD2 (6 bases). V was shortened by 3 bases and J by 6 bases, with 12 bases between the two germline ends. CDR3 length: 13 residues. From germline, CDR1 is SNHLY and CDR2 FYNNEI. The CDR3 coding sequence is TGTGCCAGCAGTGAGGGGGGATACGGCGAGCAGTACTTC. Translated, it gives CASSEGGYGEQYF.